A single sample is the source of the 19 T cell receptor beta chains below, sequenced in a study of blood T cells in healthy people across ages. A J-beta primer mix and a sample-barcoded 5' primer were used in a second PCR of roughly 6 to 11 cycles. TCRdb reprocessed the 5' RACE reads with MiXCR, giving one entry per CDR3 protein. This sample has 850,000 to 1,000,000 distinct CDR3 sequences, with roughly 50% found just once. Sequencing input: blood. The receptors derive from a woman aged 55-70 years in good health.

CDR3 sequence reads: CASSFATRLNTGELFF. As DNA, the CDR3 is TGTGCCAGCAGCTTTGCGACTAGGTTGAACACCGGGGAGCTGTTTTTT. The genes are TRBV7-2 and TRBJ2-2; D might be TRBD2 (6 bases). Per the germline V gene, CDR1 is SGHTA and CDR2 is FQGNSA. The V and J ends lost 3 bases and 1 base respectively, with 12 bases between them. This CDR3 contains 16 residues.

This chain links TRBV27 with TRBJ2-3; 14 bases agree with TRBD2. Per the germline V gene, CDR1 is MNHEY and CDR2 is SMNVEV (reference sequence). The V gene end was trimmed by 4 bases and the J gene end by 6 bases; junction bases not matched to a gene: 6. The CDR3 runs to 16 residues. CDR3 in DNA: TGTGCCAGCAGTTCGCCGGGACTAGCGGGAGTTGATACGCAGTATTTT. This translates into CASSSPGLAGVDTQYF.

This clonotype was seen just once. The rearrangement links TRBV12-3 or TRBV12-4 to TRBJ2-3; D remains unclear. This CDR3 contains 13 residues. The V gene lost 6 bases and the J gene lost 3 bases, with 10 bases spanning the gap. The CDR3 DNA is TGTGCCAGCAGCATGGCAAGTACAGATACGCAGTATTTT. Translation: CASSMASTDTQYF.

Turning to this clonotype: Since a much larger clone is just one base distant, this may be a read error. The rearrangement uses TRBV5-1 and TRBJ2-1, with 9 positions matching TRBD2. CDR1 is SGHRS, CDR2 YFSETQ, per germline. The CDR3 totals 14 residues. In DNA form, the CDR3 reads TGCGCCTGCAGCTTTAGCGGGGGAACGATGGAGCAGTTCTTC. It encodes CACSFSGGTMEQFF.

This chain links TRBV7-9 with TRBJ2-5, with D possibly being TRBD2 (6 bases). The CDR3 covers 14 residues. Germline CDR1 SEHNR, CDR2 FQNEAQ (reference sequence). V shed 1 base and J shed 4 bases, with 10 bases lying between them. This chain's CDR3 is CASSLEGTPETQYF. DNA of the CDR3: TGTGCCAGCAGCTTAGAGGGGACTCCAGAGACCCAGTACTTC.

V and J are TRBV6-1 and TRBJ2-1; D gene ambiguous. Looked up from germline, CDR1 is MNHNS and CDR2 is SASEGT. This CDR3 has 15 residues. The V end was cut by 2 bases, the J end by 6 bases, with 14 bases between. CDR3 sequence (DNA): TGTGCCAGCAGTGAATACTTAAACCACCCCAATGAGCAGTTCTTC. This sequence encodes CASSEYLNHPNEQFF.

This clonotype was seen a few times. V usage is TRBV4-1 and J usage is TRBJ2-5; D possibly corresponds to TRBD2 (5 bases). From germline, CDR1 is MGHRA and CDR2 YSYEKL. The CDR3 spans 13 residues. V lost 0 bases and J 11 bases, leaving 13 bases between the germline ends. This CDR3 reads CASSQDTDGEQYF. CDR3 in DNA: TGCGCCAGCAGCCAAGATACTGATGGGGAGCAGTACTTC.

This clonotype was seen repeatedly, ten times or more. The chain couples TRBV7-9 to TRBJ2-5, with 7 bases lining up with TRBD1. CDR3 length: 14 residues. Germline V gene data show CDR1 as SEHNR and CDR2 as FQNEAQ (reference sequence). Trimming removed 5 bases from V and 1 base from J; junction bases left unmatched: 4. CDR3 in amino acids: CASSLDRAQETQYF. The CDR3 coding sequence is TGTGCCAGCAGCCTAGACAGGGCCCAAGAGACCCAGTACTTC.

The chain employs TRBV4-3 and TRBJ1-1, with D unclear. The CDR3 sequence is 14 residues long. Trimming cost V 0 bases and J 2 bases, with 7 bases left between them. Germline V lookup: CDR1 LGHNA, CDR2 YSLEER. The CDR3 reads CASSQDGQNTEAFF. CDR3 nucleotides: TGCGCCAGCAGCCAAGATGGGCAAAACACTGAAGCTTTCTTT.

V gene TRBV7-9 combines with J gene TRBJ1-6; no reliable D call. The CDR3 has 14 amino acids. V lost 6 bases, J lost 9 bases, and 15 bases lay in between. Germline V gene sequence: CDR1 SEHNR, CDR2 FQNEAQ (reference sequence). The CDR3 is CASRKQAAGSPLHF. The CDR3 DNA reads as TGTGCCAGCAGGAAACAAGCTGCGGGTTCACCCCTCCACTTT.

The chain combines TRBV11-2 with TRBJ2-4; D perhaps matches TRBD2 (6 bases). TRBJ2-5 explains the end of the DNA better; the J call may be wrong. The CDR3 is made up of 15 amino acids. Germline V gene data show CDR1 as SGHAT and CDR2 as FQNNGV. CDR3 DNA: TGTGCCAGCAGCCTCGATGGGGGAGGCCAAGAGACCCAGTACTTC. This translates into CASSLDGGGQETQYF.

The chain recombines TRBV9 with TRBJ2-1, with TRBD2 matching over 10 bases. Germline CDR1 reads SGDLS; CDR2 reads YYNGEE. This CDR3 contains 14 residues. V shed 0 bases, J shed 15 bases, and the junction held 9 bases outside the gene matches. The CDR3 DNA follows: TGTGCCAGCAGCGTAGCTCTAGCGGGAGCCCGACGGTTCTTC. Translating it yields CASSVALAGARRFF.

This chain's CDR3 is CASSLGTVSYNEQFF. As DNA, the CDR3 is TGTGCCAGCAGCCTCGGGACTGTCTCCTACAATGAGCAGTTCTTC. J is TRBJ2-1 and V is TRBV5-6; perhaps TRBD2 as D (6 bases). V lost 4 bases, J lost 0 bases, and 11 bases lay in between. The germline V gene encodes CDR1 SGHDT and CDR2 YYEEEE. The CDR3 spans 15 residues.

This clonotype showed up just once. The chain is built from TRBV28 and TRBJ2-4; D might be TRBD2 (5 bases). The J call may be wrong; the DNA end is better matched by TRBJ2-7. Germline V gene sequence: CDR1 MDHEN, CDR2 SYDVKM. The CDR3 covers 16 residues. In DNA, the CDR3 is TGTGCCAGCAGCCCCCCGGACGGGAAACTCAACTACGAGCAGTACTTC. Encoded protein: CASSPPDGKLNYEQYF.

The genes are TRBV2 and TRBJ2-2; possible D gene TRBD2, 5 bases. CDR3 length: 16 amino acids. Germline V gives CDR1 SNHLY, CDR2 FYNNEI. Between the trimmed V and J ends, which lost 2 bases and 1 base, there was a span of 11 bases. The CDR3 protein is CASSELAGENTGELFF. CDR3 bases: TGTGCCAGCAGTGAACTGGCGGGCGAGAACACCGGGGAGCTGTTTTTT. Full variable domain (missing parts from reference TRBV2 and TRBJ2-2): EPEVTQTPSHQVTQMGQEVILRCVPISNHLYFYWYRQILGQKVEFLVSFYNNEISEKSEIFDDQFSVERPDGSNFTLKIRSTKLEDSAMYFCASSELAGENTGELFFGEGSRLTVL.

This clonotype was found a few times. The chain employs TRBV3-1 and TRBJ2-7; 9 nucleotides match TRBD2. The CDR3 extends over 15 amino acids. The V segment lost 0 bases and the J segment 7 bases; nucleotides outside the gene matches: 7. Germline V gene data show CDR1 as LGHDT and CDR2 as YNNKEL (reference sequence). Here the CDR3 reads CASSQDASGIGEQYF. For the CDR3, the DNA is TGTGCCAGCAGCCAAGACGCTAGCGGGATCGGTGAGCAGTACTTC.

The V gene is TRBV6-6, the J gene TRBJ1-6; D might be TRBD1 (5 bases). The CDR3 loop spans 15 amino acids. The germline V gene encodes CDR1 MNHNY and CDR2 SVGAGI (reference sequence). V lost 0 bases, J lost 8 bases, and 11 bases lay in between. The CDR3 nucleotides read TGTGCCAGCAGTTACTCGGGGGTGGTGGATTCACCCCTCCACTTT. It specifies CASSYSGVVDSPLHF.

V gene TRBV6-2 or TRBV6-3 combines with J gene TRBJ2-7; the D gene could be TRBD1 or TRBD2 (5 bases each). Germline assignment: CDR1 MNHEY and CDR2 SVGEGT. V lost 6 bases to trimming and J lost 3 bases, with 12 bases between them. The CDR3 is 13 residues long. CDR3: CASRFSGGYEQYF. The CDR3 DNA reads as TGTGCCAGCAGGTTCTCTGGGGGCTACGAGCAGTACTTC.

This clonotype has just a few counts. The chain links TRBV9 to TRBJ2-1, with TRBD1 identical over 9 bases. CDR1 is SGDLS, CDR2 YYNGEE, per germline. The CDR3 covers 19 residues. V lost 7 bases and J lost 9; bases outside the gene matches: 26. DNA of the CDR3: TGTGCCAGCGGTGCGGCCGCCGGGACAGGGAAACCTTCTGGGGGTGAGCAGTTCTTC. This gives the protein CASGAAAGTGKPSGGEQFF.